This T cell receptor (beta chain) was identified during a study of response to subunit inactivated influenza vaccine. Study-wide points: Every seasonal influenza vaccination brings in few new T cells, the authors suggested.

Concerning this clonotype itself: The antigen remains unidentified.

TCRdb analysed the RT-PCR reads with MiXCR anew, one entry per CDR3 protein. Altogether 650,000 to 850,000 distinct CDR3 sequences are present, around 13% being singletons, with the ten largest covering 6% to 8%. The specimen comprised PBMCs from blood, sampled roughly 15 days before vaccination. The source of this sequence is a middle-aged man who received an inactivated influenza vaccine.

The CDR3 nucleotides are TGCGCCAGCAGCCTTAGACTAGCGGGGGGGATCGACGAGCAGTACTTC. It translates to CASSLRLAGGIDEQYF. The chain uses TRBV4-1 and TRBJ2-7, with 14 bases aligning to TRBD2. The CDR3 is made up of 16 amino acids. Trimming at V came to 4 bases and at J to 5 bases, leaving 7 bases not matched to a gene. Per germline, CDR1 MGHRA and CDR2 YSYEKL.